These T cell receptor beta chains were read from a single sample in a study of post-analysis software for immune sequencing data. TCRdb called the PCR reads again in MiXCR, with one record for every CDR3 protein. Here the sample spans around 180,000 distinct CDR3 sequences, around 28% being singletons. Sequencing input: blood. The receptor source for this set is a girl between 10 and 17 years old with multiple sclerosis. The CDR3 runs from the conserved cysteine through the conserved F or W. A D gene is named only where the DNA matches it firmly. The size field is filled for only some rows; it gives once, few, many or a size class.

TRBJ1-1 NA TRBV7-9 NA CASSFERQHTEAFF TGTGCCAGCAGCTTTGAGAGACAGCACACTGAAGCTTTCTTT
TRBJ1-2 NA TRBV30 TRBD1 CAWSPLWDSNYGYTF TGTGCCTGGAGCCCCCTTTGGGACAGTAACTATGGCTACACCTTC
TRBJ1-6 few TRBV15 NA CATGRVWTRSYNSPLHF TGTGCCACCGGCAGAGTCTGGACGCGAAGCTATAATTCACCCCTCCACTTT
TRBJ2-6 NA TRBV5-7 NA CASSKSSTKLEANVLTF TGTGCCAGCAGCAAATCCTCTACCAAGCTCGAGGCCAACGTCCTGACTTTC
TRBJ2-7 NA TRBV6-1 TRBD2 CASSEPFRGVYNEQYF TGTGCCAGCAGTGAACCCTTCCGGGGGGTGTACAATGAGCAGTACTTC
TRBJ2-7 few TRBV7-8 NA CASSLPRLLGSYEQYF TGTGCCAGCAGCTTACCACGACTCTTGGGCTCCTACGAGCAGTACTTC
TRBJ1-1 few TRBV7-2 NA CASSLLLGGNTEAFF TGTGCCAGCAGCTTATTACTCGGGGGGAACACTGAAGCTTTCTTT
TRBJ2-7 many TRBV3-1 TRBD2 CASSQAGTSGIFAYEQYF TGTGCCAGCAGCCAAGCCGGGACTAGCGGGATCTTCGCCTACGAGCAGTACTTC
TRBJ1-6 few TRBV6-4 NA CASRDSDNSPLHF TGTGCCAGCAGAGACAGCGATAATTCACCCCTCCACTTT
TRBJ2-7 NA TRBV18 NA CASSSPTYEQYF TGTGCCAGCTCAAGCCCTACCTACGAGCAGTACTTC
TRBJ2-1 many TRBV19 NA CASSIPGHIYNEQFF TGTGCCAGTAGTATCCCAGGGCACATCTACAATGAGCAGTTCTTC